This T cell receptor beta chain is from a study of shared clonotypes between healthy human individuals. Study as a whole: Donor ages ranged 18 to 49 years: a couple of women, a few men.

Splitting of each subset's genomic DNA was done evenly across several immunoSEQ plates. Repertoires were generated with immunoSEQ multiplex PCR, while TCRdb's copy carries only in-frame clones and drops some. The sample has approximately 530,000 clones; approximately 95% are singletons. CDR1 and CDR2 from the germline V gene are MDHEN and SYDVKM. There are 15 residues in the CDR3. V dropped 4 bases and J dropped 7 bases, with 19 bases sitting between them. From CD4+ cells came CD45RA+ naive and CD45RA-negative memory subsets. Sequencing was performed on naive CD4+ T cells sorted from blood. Sample subset: CD45RA+ positively selected. The origin of this receptor is a woman aged 30 to 39 in good health. The chain recombines TRBV28 with TRBJ1-1; D perhaps matches TRBD1 (5 bases). CDR3 residues: CASSYGGSGGSEAFF. CDR3 in DNA: TGTGCCAGCAGTTATGGGGGTAGCGGCGGAAGTGAAGCTTTCTTT.